One sample yielded the 31 T cell receptor beta chains listed below, sequenced in a study of T cell repertoires in cytomegalovirus infection. TCRdb analysed the reads with MiXCR anew, one entry per CDR3 protein. The sample shows about 180,000 distinct CDR3 sequences, 15% to 20% of them seen only once. The sequenced material came from CD8+ T cells from PBMCs. The origin of the receptors is a human donor in good health (CMV status not recorded). Some clones in this sample may be carry-over from other donors' samples.

V gene TRBV7-9 combines with J gene TRBJ1-2; the D gene is possibly TRBD1 (6 bases). This CDR3 has 14 residues. CDR1 is SEHNR and CDR2 is FQNEAQ in the germline V gene (reference sequence). The V end was cut by 5 bases, the J end by 6 bases, with 16 bases between. The CDR3 here is CASSHRDMPNGYTF. CDR3 coding DNA: TGTGCCAGCAGCCACCGGGACATGCCCAATGGCTACACCTTC. The variable domain in full, with the rest retrieved from reference TRBV7-9 and TRBJ1-2, is DTGVSQNPRHKITKRGQNVTFRCDPISEHNRLYWYRQTLGQGPEFLTYFQNEAQLEKSRLLSDRFSAERPKGSFSTLEIQRTEQGDSAMYLCASSHRDMPNGYTFGSGTRLTVV.

The genes are TRBV6-2 or TRBV6-3 and TRBJ2-7; 7 bases align to TRBD1. V was pared by 6 bases and J by 0 bases, with 8 bases of the junction left unmatched. Germline V gene data show CDR1 as MNHEY and CDR2 as SVGEGT. CDR3 length equals 15 residues. CDR3: CASRNPDRSSYEQYF. In DNA form, the CDR3 reads TGTGCCAGCAGGAATCCGGACAGGAGCTCCTACGAGCAGTACTTC.

The chain employs TRBV28 and TRBJ1-2; tentatively, D is TRBD1 (5 bases). The V gene lost 9 bases and the J gene lost 3 bases, with 14 bases spanning the gap. This CDR3 is built from 13 residues. Germline-derived CDR1 and CDR2 are MDHEN and SYDVKM. This CDR3 is CASQGLDHYGYTF. The CDR3 nucleotides read TGTGCCAGTCAGGGTTTAGATCACTATGGCTACACCTTC.

This clonotype showed up just a few times. V gene TRBV6-2 or TRBV6-3 combines with J gene TRBJ1-3; D remains unclear. Trimming shortened V by 0 bases and J by 5 bases, and 11 bases separated the two germline ends. The CDR3 has 15 residues. Germline CDR1 and CDR2: MNHEY and SVGEGT. The CDR3 region has the DNA TGTGCCAGCAGTTACTCTGGGAAGGACCGAAACACCATATATTTT. It specifies CASSYSGKDRNTIYF.

This clonotype has more than one count but fewer than ten. The chain joins TRBV5-5 to TRBJ2-2; no reliable D call. From germline, CDR1 is SGHKS and CDR2 YYEKEE (reference sequence). This CDR3 contains 12 residues. V gave up 0 bases and J gave up 9 bases, with 6 bases separating them. The CDR3 region has the DNA TGTGCCAGCAGCTTGGGAGAGTGGGAGCTGTTTTTT. It translates to CASSLGEWELFF.

This clonotype appeared a few times. This chain links TRBV7-9 with TRBJ2-7, with D possibly being TRBD2 (6 bases). Germline CDR1 and CDR2: SEHNR and FQNEAQ (reference sequence). Between the trimmed V and J ends, which lost 7 bases and 2 bases, there was a span of 18 bases. This CDR3 comprises 15 residues. CDR3 residues: CASNGGRGGPYEQYF. The CDR3 DNA reads TGTGCCAGCAACGGGGGTCGGGGTGGGCCCTACGAGCAGTACTTC. Full variable domain (rest looked up from reference TRBV7-9 and TRBJ2-7): DTGVSQNPRHKITKRGQNVTFRCDPISEHNRLYWYRQTLGQGPEFLTYFQNEAQLEKSRLLSDRFSAERPKGSFSTLEIQRTEQGDSAMYLCASNGGRGGPYEQYFGPGTRLTVT.

This clonotype was observed a handful of times. This chain links TRBV7-2 with TRBJ2-5, with D tentatively TRBD1 (5 bases). Trimming cost V 2 bases and J 1 base, with 8 bases left between them. In germline, CDR1 is SGHTA, CDR2 FQGNSA. The CDR3 has 14 amino acids. In DNA, the CDR3 is TGTGCCAGCAGCTTACGGCAGGGCCAAGAGACCCAGTACTTC. It translates to CASSLRQGQETQYF.

This clonotype was recorded at least ten times. The V and J genes are TRBV7-8 and TRBJ2-7; weak D call: TRBD1 (6 bases). V was pared by 0 bases and J by 3 bases, with 9 bases between. The germline gives CDR1 SGHVS, CDR2 FQNEAQ. CDR3 length: 14 amino acids. The CDR3 DNA sequence: TGTGCCAGCAGCTTAGCCGGCAGGGGCTACGAGCAGTACTTC. Its protein product is CASSLAGRGYEQYF.

This clonotype was recorded a few times. The rearrangement joins TRBV12-3 or TRBV12-4 to TRBJ1-2; tentatively, D is TRBD1 (5 bases). The CDR3 has 12 amino acids. The V end was cut by 7 bases, the J end by 7 bases, with 13 bases between. The CDR3 reads CASTIGTFGYTF. The CDR3 bases are TGTGCCAGCACCATTGGGACGTTTGGCTACACCTTC.

This sequence joins TRBV28 and TRBJ1-5; D is unresolved. CDR3 size: 14 residues. V was trimmed by 7 bases and J by 1 base, leaving 11 bases between them. The V gene's germline CDR1 is MDHEN and CDR2 SYDVKM. The CDR3: CASNRRTSNQPQHF. Written as DNA, the CDR3 is TGTGCCAGCAATCGGAGGACCAGCAATCAGCCCCAGCATTTT. Full variable domain (outside the CDR3, taken from reference TRBV28 and TRBJ1-5): DVKVTQSSRYLVKRTGEKVFLECVQDMDHENMFWYRQDPGLGLRLIYFSYDVKMKEKGDIPEGYSVSREKKERFSLILESASTNQTSMYLCASNRRTSNQPQHFGDGTRLSIL.

This clonotype was seen a few times. The rearrangement joins TRBV28 to TRBJ2-7; D gene uncertain. CDR3 size: 14 residues. With 2 bases removed from V and 0 bases from J, the gap between germline ends came to 8 bases. Germline CDR1 and CDR2: MDHEN and SYDVKM. Here the CDR3 DNA reads TGTGCCAGCAGTTTACATGGGCCCTCCTACGAGCAGTACTTC. Amino acids: CASSLHGPSYEQYF.

The V and J genes are TRBV12-3 or TRBV12-4 and TRBJ2-1; D ambiguous. Trimming took 2 bases from V and 0 from J, leaving 5 bases between them. This CDR3 is 14 amino acids long. The CDR3 DNA reads as TGTGCCAGCAGTTTAACACTCTCCTACAATGAGCAGTTCTTC. Its protein product is CASSLTLSYNEQFF.

This chain links TRBV6-5 with TRBJ1-1, with a weak D call TRBD1 (5 bases). Germline CDR1 is MNHEY and CDR2 is SVGAGI. The CDR3 extends over 16 amino acids. Deletions cut 1 base from V and 1 base from J, with 13 bases between. The CDR3 protein is CASSYWDPMGNTEAFF. The CDR3 DNA reads TGTGCCAGCAGTTACTGGGACCCAATGGGGAACACTGAAGCTTTCTTT.

This chain connects TRBV20-1 to TRBJ2-2, with TRBD1 identical over 7 bases. The CDR3 totals 13 residues. Trimming cost V 7 bases and J 2 bases; bases outside gene matches: 4. Germline V gives CDR1 DFQATT, CDR2 SNEGSKA (reference sequence). The CDR3 protein is CSGDRANTGELFF. The CDR3 DNA sequence: TGCAGTGGAGACAGGGCTAACACCGGGGAGCTGTTTTTT.

The chain links TRBV20-1 to TRBJ2-7, with 8 nucleotides matching TRBD1. Trimming cost V 7 bases and J 6 bases; bases outside gene matches: 11. The CDR3 sequence is 13 residues long. Germline V gene lookup returns CDR1 DFQATT and CDR2 SNEGSKA (reference sequence). The CDR3 region is CSVPTGDLLEQYF. The CDR3 region has the DNA TGCAGTGTGCCGACAGGGGATCTGCTCGAGCAGTACTTC.

This clonotype was seen only a few times. The rearrangement links TRBV14 to TRBJ2-2; D is possibly TRBD1 or TRBD2 (5 bases each). The CDR3 covers 15 residues. V lost 6 bases, J lost 3 bases, and 14 bases lay in between. The germline V gene encodes CDR1 SGHDN and CDR2 FVKESK. The CDR3 protein is CASRPTGTYTGELFF. CDR3 nucleotides: TGTGCCAGCAGGCCTACCGGGACCTACACCGGGGAGCTGTTTTTT.

V is TRBV7-2 and J is TRBJ2-3; 11 bases match TRBD2. This CDR3 has 17 residues. The ends lost 5 bases at V and 3 bases at J; junction bases unmatched: 10. Germline lookup yields CDR1 SGHTA and CDR2 FQGNSA. CDR3 in DNA: TGTGCCAGCAGCACAAACGTACTAGCGGGGGCTACAGATACGCAGTATTTT. It translates to CASSTNVLAGATDTQYF.

Ten or more counts support this clonotype. The chain carries TRBV5-6 and TRBJ2-7; 7 nucleotides agree with TRBD1. The V and J ends lost 2 bases and 1 base, in that order; junction bases with no gene match: 9. The CDR3 extends over 16 amino acids. Germline V gives CDR1 SGHDT, CDR2 YYEEEE. The CDR3 region has the DNA TGTGCCAGCAGCTTCCCCCAGGGGGAAAGGTCCTACGAGCAGTACTTC. Its protein product is CASSFPQGERSYEQYF.

This clonotype was detected only a few times. V usage is TRBV7-9 and J usage is TRBJ2-1, with 8 bases matching TRBD1. Germline V lookup: CDR1 SEHNR, CDR2 FQNEAQ (reference sequence). The CDR3 contains 16 residues. V was clipped by 0 bases and J by 4 bases; unmatched bases: 5. CDR3 bases: TGTGCCAGCAGCTTAGCCCGGGACAGGTTTTACAATGAGCAGTTCTTC. Translated, it gives CASSLARDRFYNEQFF.

The sample holds a few counts of this clonotype. The rearrangement joins TRBV7-2 to TRBJ2-3; D is unclear. Per germline, CDR1 SGHTA and CDR2 FQGNSA. The CDR3 has 13 residues. The V end was cut by 2 bases, the J end by 4 bases, with 7 bases between. This CDR3 reads CASSLIMPDTQYF. CDR3 in DNA: TGTGCCAGCAGCTTAATCATGCCAGATACGCAGTATTTT.

This clonotype occurred a few times. V usage is TRBV29-1 and J usage is TRBJ1-3; D ambiguous. This CDR3 comprises 13 residues. In germline, CDR1 is SQVTM, CDR2 ANQGSEA. The V and J ends lost 6 bases and 3 bases respectively, with 12 bases between them. The CDR3 nucleotides are TGCAGCGTCAGGAGCGCAAGTGGAAACACCATATATTTT. It codes for CSVRSASGNTIYF.

The gene calls are TRBV7-2 and TRBJ2-7; a weak D match, TRBD1 (6 bases). The CDR3 consists of 14 residues. V lost 5 bases and J lost 0, with 11 bases in between. Germline V gene data show CDR1 as SGHTA and CDR2 as FQGNSA. Written as DNA, the CDR3 is TGTGCCAGCAGCCCTAGCAGGGGCTCCTACGAGCAGTACTTC. This translates into CASSPSRGSYEQYF.

This chain uses TRBV5-5 with TRBJ2-3, with 9 bases fitting TRBD1. The CDR3 sequence is 16 residues long. V lost 5 bases and J lost 0; bases outside the gene matches: 7. Germline V CDR1 and CDR2: SGHKS, YYEKEE (reference sequence). CDR3 coding DNA: TGTGCCAGCAGGATTCCGGGACAGGGAAGCACAGATACGCAGTATTTT. Translated: CASRIPGQGSTDTQYF.

The chain carries TRBV7-3 and TRBJ2-7, with 9 bases identical to TRBD2. With V trimmed by 2 bases and J by 5 bases, 1 base remained unmatched. Germline loops: CDR1 SGHTA, CDR2 FQGTGA. This CDR3 has 13 amino acids. The CDR3 nucleotides read TGTGCCAGCAGCTTAGGACTAGCGAACGAGCAGTACTTC. Translation: CASSLGLANEQYF.

This clonotype has a handful of counts. This chain uses TRBV28 with TRBJ2-7; perhaps TRBD1 as D (5 bases). The CDR3 is 17 residues long. Looked up from germline, CDR1 is MDHEN and CDR2 is SYDVKM. Trimming took off 5 bases at V and 2 bases at J, with 22 bases between the two ends. The chain's CDR3 is CASSPTLPMDKTYEQYF. The CDR3 nucleotides read TGTGCCAGCAGTCCCACCCTACCCATGGACAAAACCTACGAGCAGTACTTC. The whole variable domain, filled in from reference TRBV28 and TRBJ2-7, reads DVKVTQSSRYLVKRTGEKVFLECVQDMDHENMFWYRQDPGLGLRLIYFSYDVKMKEKGDIPEGYSVSREKKERFSLILESASTNQTSMYLCASSPTLPMDKTYEQYFGPGTRLTVT.

The CDR3 spells CASSYTNPTGTEQYF. The CDR3 DNA reads as TGTGCCAGCAGTTACACGAATCCCACAGGGACCGAGCAGTACTTC. This chain joins TRBV6-5 and TRBJ2-7, with D maybe TRBD1 (6 bases). Germline values: CDR1 MNHEY, CDR2 SVGAGI. V was shortened by 2 bases and J by 6 bases, with 17 bases between the two germline ends. The CDR3 has 15 residues.

V is TRBV6-2 or TRBV6-3 and J is TRBJ2-3, with D possibly called TRBD1 or TRBD2 (5 bases each). CDR1 is MNHEY and CDR2 is SVGEGT in the germline V gene. V was trimmed by 4 bases and J by 0 bases, leaving 17 bases between them. CDR3 length: 17 residues. The CDR3 bases are TGTGCCAGCAGTTTACTAAACCGGGGCCATAGCACAGATACGCAGTATTTT. Protein sequence: CASSLLNRGHSTDTQYF.

The rearrangement uses TRBV4-1 and TRBJ1-2; D not resolved. V lost 3 bases and J 10 bases, leaving 15 bases between the germline ends. CDR1 MGHRA and CDR2 YSYEKL come from the germline V gene. The CDR3 totals 13 residues. The CDR3 spells CASSQTTAQDYTF. CDR3 DNA sequence: TGCGCCAGCAGCCAGACCACTGCCCAGGACTACACCTTC.

The V and J genes are TRBV5-6 and TRBJ2-3, with D possibly TRBD2 on 5 matching bases. V was pared by 5 bases and J by 0 bases, with 13 bases between. Germline assignment: CDR1 SGHDT and CDR2 YYEEEE. The CDR3 is 15 amino acids. The CDR3 bases are TGTGCCAGCAGTGGGGAGTTGGCAAGCACAGATACGCAGTATTTT. It codes for CASSGELASTDTQYF.

The chain has TRBV27 and TRBJ2-1; D possibly corresponds to TRBD1 (6 bases). V lost 2 bases, J lost 2 bases, and 10 bases lay in between. From germline, CDR1 is MNHEY and CDR2 SMNVEV (reference sequence). This CDR3 has 15 amino acids. The CDR3: CASSLGQIPYNEQFF. The DNA for the CDR3 is TGTGCCAGCAGTTTAGGACAGATCCCCTACAATGAGCAGTTCTTC.

The table lists this clonotype with a few counts. This chain's CDR3 is CASSTSLGGTYEQYF. CDR3 bases: TGTGCCAGTAGTACCTCCCTGGGGGGGACCTACGAGCAGTACTTC. V and J are TRBV19 and TRBJ2-7, with 7 bases aligning to TRBD2. The CDR3 runs to 15 residues. V lost 4 bases to trimming and J lost 2 bases; unmatched junction nucleotides: 8. From germline, CDR1 is LNHDA and CDR2 SQIVND (reference sequence).